This T cell receptor beta chain is from a study of T cell responses to AZD1222 COVID-19 vaccine. Points from the study as a whole: Clonal diversity may have been underestimated in mostly white British donors.

The table lists this clone with a count of one. Antigen unknown. Sequencing was performed with immunoSEQ multiplex PCR; in TCRdb, only in-frame clones are kept and a portion is missing. The sample contains about 160,000 clones, roughly nine tenths of which appear only once. Germline CDR1 and CDR2: PRHDT and FYEKMQ (reference sequence). The CDR3 is made up of 14 amino acids. Trimming cost V 5 bases and J 4 bases, with 15 bases left between them. V usage is TRBV13 and J usage is TRBJ2-7; D remains unclear. The sequence derives from an adult who received the AZD1222 COVID-19 vaccine. Sequencing was performed on peripheral blood, taken 28 days after the second AZD1222 dose. DNA of the CDR3: TGTGCCAGCAGCGCCCTCCCGAAATATTACGAGCAGTACTTC. Its protein product is CASSALPKYYEQYF. Full variable domain (rest looked up from reference TRBV13 and TRBJ2-7): AAGVIQSPRHLIKEKRETATLKCYPIPRHDTVYWYQQGPGQDPQFLISFYEKMQSDKGSIPDRFSAQQFSDYHSELNMSSLELGDSALYFCASSALPKYYEQYFGPGTRLTVT.